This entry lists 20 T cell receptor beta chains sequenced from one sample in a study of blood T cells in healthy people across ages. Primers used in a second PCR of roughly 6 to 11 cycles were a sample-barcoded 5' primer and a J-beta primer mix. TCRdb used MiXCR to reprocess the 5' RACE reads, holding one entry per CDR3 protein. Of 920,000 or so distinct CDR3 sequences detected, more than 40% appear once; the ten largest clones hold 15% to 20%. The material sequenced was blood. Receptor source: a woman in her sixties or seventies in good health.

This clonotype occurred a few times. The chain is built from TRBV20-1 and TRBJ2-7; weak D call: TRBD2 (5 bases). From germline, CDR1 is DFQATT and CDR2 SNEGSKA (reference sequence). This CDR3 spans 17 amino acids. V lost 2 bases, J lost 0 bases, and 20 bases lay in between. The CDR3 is CSARTSLGRRSSYEQYF. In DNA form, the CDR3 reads TGCAGTGCTAGAACGTCCTTAGGTCGGAGGAGCTCCTACGAGCAGTACTTC.

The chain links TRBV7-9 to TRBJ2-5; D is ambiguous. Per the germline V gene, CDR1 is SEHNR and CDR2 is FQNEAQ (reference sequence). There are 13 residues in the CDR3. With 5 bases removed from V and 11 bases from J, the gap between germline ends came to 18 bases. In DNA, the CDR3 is TGTGCCAGCAGCCCCGATTTATCCTACGGGCAGTACTTC. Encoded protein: CASSPDLSYGQYF.

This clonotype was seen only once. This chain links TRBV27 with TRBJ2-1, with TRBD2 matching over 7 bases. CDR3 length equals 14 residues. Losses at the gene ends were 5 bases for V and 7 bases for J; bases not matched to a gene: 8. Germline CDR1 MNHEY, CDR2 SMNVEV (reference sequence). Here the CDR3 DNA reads TGTGCCAGCAGTGTCCGGGAGGCGGGGAATGAGCAGTTCTTC. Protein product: CASSVREAGNEQFF.

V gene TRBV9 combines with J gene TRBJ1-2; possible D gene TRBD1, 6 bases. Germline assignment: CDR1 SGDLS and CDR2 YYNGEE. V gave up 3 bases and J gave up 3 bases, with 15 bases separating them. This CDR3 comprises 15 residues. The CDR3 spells CASSDSGVFDYGYTF. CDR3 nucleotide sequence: TGTGCCAGCAGCGATTCAGGGGTCTTTGACTATGGCTACACCTTC.

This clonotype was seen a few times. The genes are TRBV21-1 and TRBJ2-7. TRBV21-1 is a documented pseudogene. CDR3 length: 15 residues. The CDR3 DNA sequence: TGTGCCAGCAGCAAAGGCCCAGGAGACTCCTACGAGCAGTACTTC. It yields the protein CASSKGPGDSYEQYF.

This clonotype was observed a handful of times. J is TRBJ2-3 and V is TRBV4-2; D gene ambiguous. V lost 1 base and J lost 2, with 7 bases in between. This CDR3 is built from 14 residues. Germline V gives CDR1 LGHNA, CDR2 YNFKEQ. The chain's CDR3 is CASSQAGFTDTQYF. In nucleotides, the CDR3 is TGTGCCAGCAGCCAAGCGGGCTTCACAGATACGCAGTATTTT.

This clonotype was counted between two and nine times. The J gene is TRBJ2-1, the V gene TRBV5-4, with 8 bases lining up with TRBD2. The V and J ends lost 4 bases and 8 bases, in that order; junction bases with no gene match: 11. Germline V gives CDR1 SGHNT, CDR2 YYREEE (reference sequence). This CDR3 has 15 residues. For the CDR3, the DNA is TGTGCCAGCAGCCCGGGACTAGTGGGTCGGGATGAGCAGTTCTTC. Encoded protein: CASSPGLVGRDEQFF.

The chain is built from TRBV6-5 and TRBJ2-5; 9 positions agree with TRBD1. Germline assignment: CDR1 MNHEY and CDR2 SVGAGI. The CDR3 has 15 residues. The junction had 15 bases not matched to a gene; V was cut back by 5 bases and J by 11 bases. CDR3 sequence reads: CASSGGQGLFNEQYF. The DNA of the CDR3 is TGTGCCAGCAGTGGAGGACAGGGGTTATTCAATGAGCAGTACTTC.

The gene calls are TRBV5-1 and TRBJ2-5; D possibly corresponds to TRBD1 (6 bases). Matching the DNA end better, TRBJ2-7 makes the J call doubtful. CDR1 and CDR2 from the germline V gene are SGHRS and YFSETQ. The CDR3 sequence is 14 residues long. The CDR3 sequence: CASSPDPGTTEQYF. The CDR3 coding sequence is TGCGCCAGCAGCCCGGACCCCGGGACAACCGAGCAGTACTTC.

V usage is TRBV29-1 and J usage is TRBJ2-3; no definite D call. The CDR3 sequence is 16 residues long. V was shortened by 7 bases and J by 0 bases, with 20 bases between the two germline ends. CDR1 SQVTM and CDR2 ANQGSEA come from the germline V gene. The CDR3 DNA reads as TGCAGCGCTCAAGGGCACGCGGAGAGTAGCACAGATACGCAGTATTTT. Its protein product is CSAQGHAESSTDTQYF.

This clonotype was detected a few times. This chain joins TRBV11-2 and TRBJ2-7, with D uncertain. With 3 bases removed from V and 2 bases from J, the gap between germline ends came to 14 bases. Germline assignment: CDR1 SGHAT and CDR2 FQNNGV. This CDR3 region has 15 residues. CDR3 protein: CASSFADPAPYEQYF. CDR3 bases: TGTGCCAGCAGCTTTGCAGACCCCGCTCCCTACGAGCAGTACTTC.

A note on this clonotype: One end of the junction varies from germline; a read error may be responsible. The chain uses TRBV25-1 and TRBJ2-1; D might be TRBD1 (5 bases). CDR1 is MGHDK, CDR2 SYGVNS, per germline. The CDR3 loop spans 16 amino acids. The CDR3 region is CASSDRASSSYKEQFF. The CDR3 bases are TGTGCCAGCAGTGACAGGGCTTCAAGCTCCTACAAGGAGCAGTTCTTC.

In nucleotides, the CDR3 is TGTGCCAGCAGCCAAGCACCAGGGCCCCACTACGAGCAGTACTTC. This encodes CASSQAPGPHYEQYF. The J gene is TRBJ2-7, the V gene TRBV3-1; a weak D match, TRBD1 (5 bases). V was shortened by 1 base and J by 3 bases, with 13 bases between the two germline ends. The CDR3 has 15 amino acids. Germline V lookup: CDR1 LGHDT, CDR2 YNNKEL (reference sequence).

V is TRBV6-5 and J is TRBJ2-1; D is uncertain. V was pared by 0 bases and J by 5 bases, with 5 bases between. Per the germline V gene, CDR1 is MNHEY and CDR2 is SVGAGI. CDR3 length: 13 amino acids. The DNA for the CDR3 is TGTGCCAGCAGTTACTCTTCAAACAATGAGCAGTTCTTC. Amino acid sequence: CASSYSSNNEQFF.

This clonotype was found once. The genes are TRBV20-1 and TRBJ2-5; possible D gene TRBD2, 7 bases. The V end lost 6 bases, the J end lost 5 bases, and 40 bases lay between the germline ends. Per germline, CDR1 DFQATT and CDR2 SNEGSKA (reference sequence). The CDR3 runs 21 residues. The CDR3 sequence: CSAHFMGRGTGDILAGETQYF. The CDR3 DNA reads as TGCAGTGCCCACTTCATGGGGAGGGGTACCGGGGACATCCTCGCGGGGGAGACCCAGTACTTC.

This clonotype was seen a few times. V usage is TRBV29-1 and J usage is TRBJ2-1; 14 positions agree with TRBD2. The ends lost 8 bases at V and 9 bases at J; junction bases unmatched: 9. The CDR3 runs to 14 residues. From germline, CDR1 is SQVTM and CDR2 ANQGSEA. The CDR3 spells CSSGLAGVVGEQFF. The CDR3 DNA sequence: TGCAGCTCGGGACTAGCGGGAGTAGTCGGTGAGCAGTTCTTC.

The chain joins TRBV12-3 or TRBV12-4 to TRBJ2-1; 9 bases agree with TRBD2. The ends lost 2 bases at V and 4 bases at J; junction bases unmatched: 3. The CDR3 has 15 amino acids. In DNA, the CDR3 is TGTGCCAGCAGTTTACTAGCGGGACAATACAATGAGCAGTTCTTC. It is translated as CASSLLAGQYNEQFF.

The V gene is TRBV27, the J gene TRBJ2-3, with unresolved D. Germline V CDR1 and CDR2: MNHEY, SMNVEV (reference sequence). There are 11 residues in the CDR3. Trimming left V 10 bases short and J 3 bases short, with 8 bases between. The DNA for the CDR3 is TGTGCCACCAGAGCGACAGATACGCAGTATTTT. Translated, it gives CATRATDTQYF.

CDR3 residues: CASTIAGVSYNEQFF. The CDR3 DNA follows: TGTGCCAGCACCATAGCGGGGGTCTCCTACAATGAGCAGTTCTTC. The chain links TRBV28 to TRBJ2-1; TRBD2 matches at 9 bases. Germline V gene sequence: CDR1 MDHEN, CDR2 SYDVKM. With V trimmed by 7 bases and J by 0 bases, 4 bases remained unmatched. The CDR3 extends over 15 amino acids.

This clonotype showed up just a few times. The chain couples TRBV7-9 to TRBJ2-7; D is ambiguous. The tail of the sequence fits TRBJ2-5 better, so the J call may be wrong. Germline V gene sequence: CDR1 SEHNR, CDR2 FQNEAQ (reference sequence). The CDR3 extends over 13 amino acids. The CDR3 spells CASSLDLMETQYF. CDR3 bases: TGTGCCAGCAGCTTAGATTTGATGGAGACCCAGTACTTC.